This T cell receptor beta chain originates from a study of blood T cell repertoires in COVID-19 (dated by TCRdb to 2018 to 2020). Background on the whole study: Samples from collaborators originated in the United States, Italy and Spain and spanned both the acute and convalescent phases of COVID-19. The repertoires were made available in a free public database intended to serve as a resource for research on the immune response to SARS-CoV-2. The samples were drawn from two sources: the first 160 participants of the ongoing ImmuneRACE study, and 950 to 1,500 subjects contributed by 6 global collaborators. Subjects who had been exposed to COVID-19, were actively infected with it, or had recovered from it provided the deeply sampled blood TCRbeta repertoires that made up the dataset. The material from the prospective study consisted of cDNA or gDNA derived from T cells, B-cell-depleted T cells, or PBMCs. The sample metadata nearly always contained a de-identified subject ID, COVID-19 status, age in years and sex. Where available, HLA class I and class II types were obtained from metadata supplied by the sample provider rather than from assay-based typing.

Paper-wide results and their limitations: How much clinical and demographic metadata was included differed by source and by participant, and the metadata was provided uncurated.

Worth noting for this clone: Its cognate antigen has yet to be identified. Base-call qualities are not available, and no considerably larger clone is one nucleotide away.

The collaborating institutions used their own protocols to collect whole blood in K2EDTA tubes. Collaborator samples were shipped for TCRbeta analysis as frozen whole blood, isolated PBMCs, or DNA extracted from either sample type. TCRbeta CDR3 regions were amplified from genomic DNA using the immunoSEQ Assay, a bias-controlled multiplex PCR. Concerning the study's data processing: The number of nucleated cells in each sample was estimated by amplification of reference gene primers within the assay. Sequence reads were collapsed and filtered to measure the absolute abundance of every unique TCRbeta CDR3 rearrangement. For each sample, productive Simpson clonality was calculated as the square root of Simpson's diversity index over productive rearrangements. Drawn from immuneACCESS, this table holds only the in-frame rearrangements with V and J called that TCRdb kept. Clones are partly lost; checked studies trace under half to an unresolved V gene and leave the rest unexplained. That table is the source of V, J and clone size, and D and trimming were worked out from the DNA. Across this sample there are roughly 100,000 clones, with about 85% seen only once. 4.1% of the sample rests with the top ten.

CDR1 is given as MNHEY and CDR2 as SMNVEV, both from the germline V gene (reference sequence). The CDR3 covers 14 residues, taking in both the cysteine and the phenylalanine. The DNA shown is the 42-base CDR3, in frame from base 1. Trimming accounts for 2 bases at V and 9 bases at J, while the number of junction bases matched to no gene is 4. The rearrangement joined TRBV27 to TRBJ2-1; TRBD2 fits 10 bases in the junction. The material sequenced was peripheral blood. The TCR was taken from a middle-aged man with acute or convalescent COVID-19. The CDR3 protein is CASSLEKRGGEQFF. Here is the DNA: TGTGCCAGCAGTTTAGAGAAGCGGGGGGGTGAGCAGTTCTTC.